These T cell receptor beta chains were read from a single sample in a study of blood T cell repertoires in COVID-19. The method was immunoSEQ multiplex PCR; TCRdb's version includes in-frame clones alone and lacks a portion of them. The sample contains 250,000 to 350,000 clones, less than 90% of which appear only once. Sequences were obtained from PBMCs or T cells enriched from blood (not recorded which). Receptors originate from a woman between 45 and 60 years old who had recovered from COVID-19. Each CDR3 is given with its conserved first and last residue. Fields, in order: J gene, V gene, D gene, clone size, CDR3 protein, CDR3 DNA. D genes are given only for firm matches. Size is omitted from some rows. Given values are once, few, many or a class for expanded clones.

J: TRBJ2-7; V: TRBV9; D: TRBD1; size: .; CDR3: CASSAAGTGAYEQYF; DNA: TGTGCCAGCAGCGCCGCCGGGACAGGGGCCTACGAGCAGTACTTC
J: TRBJ2-1; V: TRBV19; D: TRBD2; size: .; CDR3: CASKSSGFFNEQFF; DNA: TGTGCCAGTAAATCTAGCGGCTTTTTCAATGAGCAGTTCTTC
J: TRBJ1-1; V: TRBV2; D: TRBD1; size: .; CDR3: CASTPRTGGTEAFF; DNA: TGTGCCAGCACCCCCCGGACAGGGGGCACTGAAGCTTTCTTT
J: TRBJ1-3; V: TRBV28; D: TRBD1; size: .; CDR3: CASSGTGFPGNTIYF; DNA: TGTGCCAGCAGTGGGACAGGGTTTCCTGGAAACACCATATATTTT
J: TRBJ1-4; V: TRBV6-5; D: .; size: .; CDR3: CASVAGDGDEKLFF; DNA: TGTGCCAGTGTAGCCGGGGATGGGGATGAAAAACTGTTTTTT
J: TRBJ1-5; V: TRBV19; D: TRBD1; size: .; CDR3: CASTLFRTGGIDQPQHF; DNA: TGTGCCAGTACCCTCTTCCGGACAGGGGGCATCGATCAGCCCCAGCATTTT
J: TRBJ1-3; V: TRBV28; D: .; size: .; CDR3: CASRPFTSSGNTIYF; DNA: TGTGCCAGCAGGCCCTTTACGAGCTCTGGAAACACCATATATTTT
J: TRBJ2-1; V: TRBV27; D: .; size: once; CDR3: CASSLWGRGEQFF; DNA: TGTGCCAGCAGTTTATGGGGCAGGGGTGAGCAGTTCTTC
J: TRBJ1-6; V: TRBV7-9; D: .; size: .; CDR3: CASSLSQIRGHLHF; DNA: TGTGCCAGCAGCTTATCGCAGATTCGCGGTCACCTCCACTTT
J: TRBJ1-1; V: TRBV30; D: .; size: once; CDR3: CAWSRGGAGTEAFF; DNA: TGTGCCTGGAGTCGGGGAGGGGCTGGAACTGAAGCTTTCTTT
J: TRBJ2-3; V: TRBV7-9; D: TRBD2; size: .; CDR3: CASSLQREIADTQYF; DNA: TGTGCCAGCAGCTTACAGCGGGAGATCGCAGATACGCAGTATTTT
J: TRBJ1-5; V: TRBV2; D: .; size: .; CDR3: CASLRGQGNQPQHF; DNA: TGTGCCAGCCTTCGCGGGCAGGGCAATCAGCCCCAGCATTTT
J: TRBJ2-1; V: TRBV20-1; D: .; size: .; CDR3: CSVKGANEQFF; DNA: TGCAGTGTCAAAGGGGCCAATGAGCAGTTCTTC
J: TRBJ1-1; V: TRBV12-5; D: .; size: .; CDR3: CASLRGEDTEAFF; DNA: TGTGCTAGCCTCAGGGGCGAGGACACTGAAGCTTTCTTT
J: TRBJ2-3; V: TRBV1; D: .; size: .; CDR3: CTSSQDPVARGRDTQYF; DNA: TGCACCAGCAGCCAAGATCCGGTAGCGCGAGGCCGGGATACGCAGTATTTT
J: TRBJ1-5; V: TRBV19; D: TRBD1; size: .; CDR3: CASSETGQGGQPQHF; DNA: TGTGCCAGTAGTGAGACCGGACAGGGGGGTCAGCCCCAGCATTTT
J: TRBJ1-1; V: TRBV7-9; D: TRBD1; size: .; CDR3: CASSLAFGTGAEAFF; DNA: TGTGCCAGCAGCTTAGCGTTCGGGACAGGGGCTGAAGCTTTCTTT
J: TRBJ2-3; V: TRBV28; D: .; size: .; CDR3: CASSHRAQTHKGDTDTQYF; DNA: TGTGCCAGCAGCCACAGGGCCCAGACCCATAAAGGGGACACAGATACGCAGTATTTT
J: TRBJ2-1; V: TRBV18; D: .; size: .; CDR3: CASSRGGRSPYNEQFF; DNA: TGTGCCAGCTCACGAGGGGGTCGGTCCCCCTACAATGAGCAGTTCTTC
J: TRBJ2-7; V: TRBV11-1; D: TRBD1; size: .; CDR3: CASSLQGAGYEQYF; DNA: TGTGCCAGCAGCTTACAGGGGGCTGGGTACGAGCAGTACTTC
J: TRBJ1-3; V: TRBV15; D: .; size: once; CDR3: CATFSRGGSGNTIYF; DNA: TGTGCCACCTTTTCGAGGGGGGGCTCTGGAAACACCATATATTTT
J: TRBJ1-1; V: TRBV27; D: TRBD1; size: .; CDR3: CASSQQTGSKNTEAFF; DNA: TGTGCCAGCAGTCAACAGACAGGGAGTAAGAACACTGAAGCTTTCTTT
J: TRBJ2-1; V: TRBV7-3; D: TRBD2; size: once; CDR3: CASSSGRRSYNEQFF; DNA: TGTGCCAGCAGCTCCGGGAGGCGCTCCTACAATGAGCAGTTCTTC
J: TRBJ1-5; V: TRBV6-5; D: TRBD1; size: many; CDR3: CASNPGQANQPQHF; DNA: TGTGCCAGCAATCCGGGACAGGCCAATCAGCCCCAGCATTTT
J: TRBJ1-4; V: TRBV4-3; D: .; size: .; CDR3: CASSRGEGEKLFF; DNA: TGCGCCAGCAGCCGGGGGGAAGGTGAAAAACTGTTTTTT
J: TRBJ2-1; V: TRBV20-1; D: .; size: .; CDR3: CSASSPRGRERGEQFF; DNA: TGCAGTGCTAGTTCCCCACGGGGGCGGGAGCGGGGTGAGCAGTTCTTC
J: TRBJ2-1; V: TRBV29-1; D: .; size: .; CDR3: CSVAFRQGSRDEQFF; DNA: TGCAGCGTTGCGTTCCGGCAGGGCAGTCGCGATGAGCAGTTCTTC
J: TRBJ1-2; V: TRBV30; D: TRBD1; size: few; CDR3: CAWDRNYGYTF; DNA: TGTGCTTGGGACAGGAACTATGGCTACACCTTC
J: TRBJ1-2; V: TRBV29-1; D: .; size: .; CDR3: CSVEAGDGYTF; DNA: TGCAGCGTTGAGGCCGGGGATGGCTACACCTTC
J: TRBJ2-7; V: TRBV5-1; D: TRBD2; size: once; CDR3: CASSLAGASGSLYEQYF; DNA: TGCGCCAGCAGCTTGGCCGGGGCTAGCGGGAGCCTTTACGAGCAGTACTTC
J: TRBJ1-1; V: TRBV15; D: .; size: .; CDR3: CATSITVGGTEAFF; DNA: TGTGCCACCAGCATAACGGTAGGGGGCACTGAAGCTTTCTTT
J: TRBJ2-7; V: TRBV7-2; D: .; size: few; CDR3: CASGIGGAEGYEQYF; DNA: TGTGCCAGCGGGATCGGAGGAGCGGAAGGCTACGAGCAGTACTTC
J: TRBJ2-3; V: TRBV10-3; D: TRBD2; size: once; CDR3: CAISPGLAGGQSTDTQYF; DNA: TGTGCCATCAGCCCCGGACTAGCGGGAGGTCAGAGCACAGATACGCAGTATTTT
J: TRBJ1-6; V: TRBV7-2; D: .; size: .; CDR3: CASSSLGRGNSPLHF; DNA: TGTGCCAGCAGCTCCCTGGGCAGGGGAAATTCACCCCTCCACTTT
J: TRBJ2-5; V: TRBV7-2; D: TRBD2; size: .; CDR3: CASSIGTSGGQETQYF; DNA: TGTGCCAGCAGCATAGGGACTAGCGGGGGACAAGAGACCCAGTACTTC
J: TRBJ1-5; V: TRBV5-1; D: .; size: .; CDR3: CASRGTVDGQPQHF; DNA: TGCGCCAGCCGCGGGACCGTCGACGGACAGCCCCAGCATTTT
J: TRBJ2-1; V: TRBV12-5; D: TRBD2; size: .; CDR3: CASGLATSGRGYEQFF; DNA: TGTGCTAGTGGTTTGGCGACTAGCGGGAGAGGCTATGAGCAGTTCTTC
J: TRBJ1-6; V: TRBV6-4; D: .; size: .; CDR3: CASSDSSFGNSPLHF; DNA: TGTGCCAGCAGTGACTCGAGTTTCGGTAATTCACCCCTCCACTTT
J: TRBJ2-7; V: TRBV5-1; D: .; size: .; CDR3: CASSPPLSRGTINEQYF; DNA: TGCGCCAGCAGCCCGCCATTGAGCAGGGGAACTATCAACGAGCAGTACTTC
J: TRBJ1-1; V: TRBV19; D: .; size: .; CDR3: CASSMDRLNTEAFF; DNA: TGTGCCAGTAGTATGGACAGATTGAACACTGAAGCTTTCTTT
J: TRBJ1-1; V: TRBV27; D: TRBD1; size: .; CDR3: CASSEHRGQTEAFF; DNA: TGTGCCAGCAGTGAACACAGGGGTCAGACTGAAGCTTTCTTT
J: TRBJ1-5; V: TRBV7-2; D: .; size: .; CDR3: CASSPGRGSNQPQHF; DNA: TGTGCCAGCAGCCCAGGGCGGGGTAGCAATCAGCCCCAGCATTTT
J: TRBJ2-2; V: TRBV13; D: TRBD2; size: once; CDR3: CASSSDIGGATSGRNGELFF; DNA: TGTGCCAGCAGCTCAGATATTGGTGGCGCGACTAGCGGGAGGAACGGGGAGCTGTTTTTT
J: TRBJ2-5; V: TRBV10-2; D: TRBD2; size: once; CDR3: CASSEWGLAGVETQYF; DNA: TGCGCCAGCAGTGAGTGGGGACTAGCGGGAGTTGAGACCCAGTACTTC
J: TRBJ1-1; V: TRBV5-5; D: .; size: .; CDR3: CASSLAGGAEAFF; DNA: TGTGCCAGCAGCTTGGCTGGCGGCGCTGAAGCTTTCTTT
J: TRBJ1-2; V: TRBV9; D: .; size: .; CDR3: CASSARTAYGYTF; DNA: TGTGCCAGCAGCGCTAGGACAGCCTATGGCTACACCTTC
J: TRBJ2-1; V: TRBV28; D: TRBD2; size: .; CDR3: CASRGTRTSGRVGEQFF; DNA: TGTGCCAGCAGAGGTACCAGGACTAGCGGTAGGGTGGGTGAGCAGTTCTTC
J: TRBJ2-2; V: TRBV7-8; D: TRBD1; size: .; CDR3: CASSSQGAKSGELFF; DNA: TGTGCCAGCAGCTCACAGGGGGCGAAATCCGGGGAGCTGTTTTTT
J: TRBJ1-1; V: TRBV10-3; D: .; size: few; CDR3: CAISDGQGTKNTEAFF; DNA: TGTGCCATCAGTGATGGTCAGGGGACCAAGAACACTGAAGCTTTCTTT
J: TRBJ2-1; V: TRBV3-1/TRBV3-2; D: TRBD1; size: .; CDR3: CASSRGQGSANEQFF; DNA: TGTGCCAGCAGCCGGGGACAGGGGAGTGCAAATGAGCAGTTCTTC
J: TRBJ2-7; V: TRBV7-2; D: TRBD1; size: .; CDR3: CASSQTGTGPYEQYF; DNA: TGTGCCAGCAGCCAGACCGGGACAGGGCCCTACGAGCAGTACTTC
J: TRBJ2-1; V: TRBV5-6; D: TRBD2; size: .; CDR3: CASSPRTSGTYNEQFF; DNA: TGTGCCAGCTCCCCCAGGACTAGCGGGACCTACAATGAGCAGTTCTTC
J: TRBJ2-4; V: TRBV10-3; D: TRBD2; size: .; CDR3: CAISEETSDIQYF; DNA: TGTGCCATCAGTGAGGAAACTAGCGACATTCAGTACTTC
J: TRBJ2-2; V: TRBV7-8; D: TRBD2; size: .; CDR3: CASSRTSATTGELFF; DNA: TGTGCCAGCAGTCGGACTAGCGCTACCACCGGGGAGCTGTTTTTT